The 31 T cell receptor beta chains below all came from one sample that was sequenced in a study of blood T cells in healthy people across ages. A second 7 to 11 cycle PCR used barcoded and J-beta primers. TCRdb processed the 5' RACE reads anew with MiXCR; each CDR3 protein has one entry. This table holds 350,000 to 450,000 distinct CDR3 sequences, about half found once. The specimen was blood. Receptors originate from a man between 60 and 70 years old in good health.

This clonotype has just one count. The rearrangement uses TRBV29-1 and TRBJ2-1, with D possibly TRBD2 on 6 matching bases. The CDR3 totals 16 residues. The V end was cut by 3 bases, the J end by 1 base, with 16 bases between. Germline V gene data show CDR1 as SQVTM and CDR2 as ANQGSEA. As DNA, the CDR3 is TGCAGCGTTGAGGAGGGCTACGGGAGTTCCTACAATGAGCAGTTCTTC. Translation gives CSVEEGYGSSYNEQFF.

The CDR3 DNA reads as TGTGCCAGCAGCAAACCGCTCATCCCGACAGGGTCGGGAGAGACCCAGTACTTC. This translates into CASSKPLIPTGSGETQYF. The chain recombines TRBV21-1 with TRBJ2-7; the tabulated D call, TRBD1, remains unverified against the DNA. The J call is in doubt because the DNA end fits TRBJ2-5 better. TRBV21-1 is classified as a pseudogene. The CDR3 runs 18 residues.

This clonotype came up once. The rearrangement joins TRBV20-1 to TRBJ2-1; D unresolved. This CDR3 spans 15 amino acids. V was cut by 1 base and J by 4 bases, with 14 bases left in between. Germline CDR1 and CDR2: DFQATT and SNEGSKA (reference sequence). DNA for the CDR3: TGCAGTGCTAGAGTTAGGTTCCTAAATTACAATGAGCAGTTCTTC. Encoded protein: CSARVRFLNYNEQFF.

DNA of the CDR3: TGCGCCAGCAGACCTAGTACGGAACCCGGGGGCTACACCTTC. This sequence encodes CASRPSTEPGGYTF. The chain is built from TRBV5-1 and TRBJ1-2, with D unclear. V was clipped by 5 bases and J by 8 bases, with 19 bases between them. Germline CDR1 is SGHRS and CDR2 is YFSETQ. This CDR3 is built from 14 residues.

This clonotype was seen more than once but under ten times. The rearrangement links TRBV28 to TRBJ2-3; 7 nucleotides agree with TRBD1. The CDR3 runs to 16 residues. J lost 4 bases, V lost 7 bases, and 14 bases had no gene match. Per germline, CDR1 MDHEN and CDR2 SYDVKM. CDR3 in amino acids: CASTPARGRVADTQYF. CDR3 nucleotides: TGTGCCAGCACCCCAGCTAGGGGGCGCGTGGCAGATACGCAGTATTTT.

The CDR3 loop reads CASSLEGASGALREQYF. The CDR3 nucleotides are TGTGCCAGCAGCTTGGAGGGGGCTAGCGGGGCTTTAAGAGAGCAGTACTTC. This chain connects TRBV5-5 to TRBJ2-4, with TRBD2 matching over 9 bases. The V segment lost 0 bases and the J segment 13 bases; nucleotides outside the gene matches: 17. This CDR3 is 17 amino acids long. Germline V gene lookup returns CDR1 SGHKS and CDR2 YYEKEE (reference sequence).

The chain recombines TRBV12-3 or TRBV12-4 with TRBJ1-2; unclear D gene. The CDR3 totals 14 residues. The ends were cut back, 5 bases at V and 3 bases at J, with 13 bases in the middle. In DNA form, the CDR3 reads TGTGCCAGCAGTAATTATCGGAGCCACTATGGCTACACCTTC. Its translation: CASSNYRSHYGYTF.

This sequence joins TRBV20-1 and TRBJ1-6, with 11 bases matching TRBD1. J lost 7 bases, V lost 4 bases, and 6 bases had no gene match. Germline CDR1 is DFQATT and CDR2 is SNEGSKA (reference sequence). The length of the CDR3 is 15 residues. The CDR3 protein is CSAKPGTGGNSPLHF. The DNA of the CDR3 is TGCAGTGCTAAGCCCGGGACAGGGGGGAATTCACCCCTCCACTTT.

This rearrangement joins TRBV4-3 to TRBJ1-1; D uncertain. Between the trimmed V and J ends, which lost 0 bases and 1 base, there was a span of 12 bases. The CDR3 is 16 residues long. Germline CDR1 and CDR2: LGHNA and YSLEER. CDR3 DNA: TGCGCCAGCAGCCAAGATCTACTCACTCAGAACACTGAAGCTTTCTTT. The encoded protein is CASSQDLLTQNTEAFF.

The chain recombines TRBV7-2 with TRBJ1-1; 7 bases align to TRBD1. Trimming at V came to 2 bases and at J to 0 bases, leaving 12 bases not matched to a gene. The germline CDR1 and CDR2 sequences are SGHTA and FQGNSA. CDR3 length: 18 residues. CDR3: CASSLPPYRGRMNTEAFF. The CDR3 nucleotides read TGTGCCAGCAGCTTACCACCTTACAGGGGCCGGATGAACACTGAAGCTTTCTTT. Full variable domain (rest looked up from reference TRBV7-2 and TRBJ1-1): GAGVSQSPSNKVTEKGKDVELRCDPISGHTALYWYRQSLGQGLEFLIYFQGNSAPDKSGLPSDRFSAERTGGSVSTLTIQRTQQEDSAVYLCASSLPPYRGRMNTEAFFGQGTRLTVV.

V and J are TRBV20-1 and TRBJ2-7; D not resolved. Looked up from germline, CDR1 is DFQATT and CDR2 is SNEGSKA (reference sequence). Trimming pared 4 bases from V and 5 bases from J, leaving 12 bases between. There are 12 residues in the CDR3. This chain's CDR3 is CSATAFGHEQYF. The CDR3 nucleotides read TGCAGTGCTACAGCCTTCGGTCACGAGCAGTACTTC.

This clonotype was found once. The chain is built from TRBV29-1 and TRBJ1-4; D not resolved. This CDR3 comprises 12 residues. CDR1 is SQVTM, CDR2 ANQGSEA, per germline. V lost 1 base to trimming and J lost 11 bases, with 11 bases between them. This CDR3 reads CSVEVSAGKLFF. CDR3 nucleotides: TGCAGCGTTGAAGTAAGCGCCGGCAAACTGTTTTTT. The entire variable domain, with the rest obtained from reference TRBV29-1 and TRBJ1-4, is as follows: SAVISQKPSRDICQRGTSLTIQCQVDSQVTMMFWYRQQPGQSLTLIATANQGSEATYESGFVIDKFPISRPNLTFSTLTVSNMSPEDSSIYLCSVEVSAGKLFFGSGTQLSVL.

The gene calls are TRBV14 and TRBJ1-1; D gene uncertain. The CDR3 sequence is 14 residues long. Germline V CDR1 and CDR2: SGHDN, FVKESK. The V gene lost 3 bases and the J gene lost 1 base, with 9 bases spanning the gap. The CDR3 reads CASSHQPGNTEAFF. For the CDR3, the DNA is TGTGCCAGCAGCCATCAACCAGGGAACACTGAAGCTTTCTTT.

The chain combines TRBV29-1 with TRBJ2-3; unclear D gene. CDR3 length equals 11 residues. In germline, CDR1 is SQVTM, CDR2 ANQGSEA. V shed 7 bases and J shed 3 bases, with 8 bases lying between them. CDR3 nucleotides: TGCAGCGCCCCCCAAACAGATACGCAGTATTTT. It specifies CSAPQTDTQYF.

This clonotype came up a few times. The rearrangement uses TRBV12-3 or TRBV12-4 and TRBJ2-3; unclear D gene. With 5 bases removed from V and 0 bases from J, the gap between germline ends came to 6 bases. The CDR3 runs to 13 residues. CDR3 in amino acids: CASSILSTDTQYF. The CDR3 DNA sequence: TGTGCCAGCAGTATACTAAGCACAGATACGCAGTATTTT.

V and J are TRBV10-2 and TRBJ2-7; TRBD2 agrees at 8 bases. CDR1 WSHSY and CDR2 SAAADI come from the germline V gene. J lost 6 bases, V lost 6 bases, and 10 bases had no gene match. The CDR3 has 14 amino acids. The CDR3 loop reads CASRESGLGGEQYF. Here the CDR3 DNA reads TGCGCCAGCAGGGAATCGGGACTAGGGGGCGAGCAGTACTTC.

Only one count was recorded for this clonotype. The chain employs TRBV7-2 and TRBJ2-7; D is perhaps TRBD2 (5 bases). Germline-derived CDR1 and CDR2 are SGHTA and FQGNSA. V was pared by 7 bases and J by 2 bases, with 15 bases between. The CDR3 is 14 amino acids. The CDR3 DNA is TGTGCCAGCACCCCGCGGGCCATCACCTACGAGCAGTACTTC. Protein sequence: CASTPRAITYEQYF.

This clonotype was observed a single time. The chain employs TRBV20-1 and TRBJ2-3; D is possibly TRBD2 (6 bases). From germline, CDR1 is DFQATT and CDR2 SNEGSKA (reference sequence). This CDR3 region has 17 residues. Trimming cost V 3 bases and J 5 bases, with 24 bases left between them. The CDR3 DNA sequence: TGCAGTGCTAGCGATCCCACGGGGCGGGGTCTGGTAGATACGCAGTATTTT. It yields the protein CSASDPTGRGLVDTQYF.

This clonotype was detected once. The rearrangement links TRBV4-1 to TRBJ2-7; D possibly corresponds to TRBD1 (6 bases). The CDR3 loop spans 15 amino acids. V was clipped by 0 bases and J by 2 bases, with 11 bases between them. From germline, CDR1 is MGHRA and CDR2 YSYEKL. The DNA of the CDR3 is TGCGCCAGCAGCCAAGAAAACCCAGGGGCCTACGAGCAGTACTTC. Translating gives CASSQENPGAYEQYF.

This chain connects TRBV11-2 to TRBJ1-2; no clear D. Germline-derived CDR1 and CDR2 are SGHAT and FQNNGV. The CDR3 extends over 15 amino acids. V lost 2 bases and J lost 1, with 11 bases in between. CDR3 sequence: CASSLSGSNNYGYTF. CDR3 in DNA: TGTGCCAGCAGCTTATCAGGCAGCAATAACTATGGCTACACCTTC. Combining the CDR3 with reference TRBV11-2 and TRBJ1-2 gives the whole variable domain EAGVAQSPRYKIIEKRQSVAFWCNPISGHATLYWYQQILGQGPKLLIQFQNNGVVDDSQLPKDRFSAERLKGVDSTLKIQPAKLEDSAVYLCASSLSGSNNYGYTFGSGTRLTVV.

This clonotype occurred many times. This chain joins TRBV10-3 and TRBJ2-7; a weak D match, TRBD1 (6 bases). Trimming left V 6 bases short and J 3 bases short, with 15 bases between. The CDR3 has 14 residues. In germline, CDR1 is ENHRY, CDR2 SYGVKD. The CDR3 nucleotides are TGTGCCATCAGCAGGGGTCCCCCCAACTACGAGCAGTACTTC. It encodes CAISRGPPNYEQYF.

This clonotype has more than one count but fewer than ten. The chain is built from TRBV9 and TRBJ2-6; 8 bases agree with TRBD1. CDR1 is SGDLS, CDR2 YYNGEE, per germline. J was trimmed by 0 bases and V by 1 base; bases with no gene match: 9. The CDR3 totals 19 residues. CDR3 DNA: TGTGCCAGCAGCGTATGGCCGGGACAGGTCTCCTCTGGGGCCAACGTCCTGACTTTC. It specifies CASSVWPGQVSSGANVLTF.

This clonotype was recorded a few times. The gene calls are TRBV4-3 and TRBJ1-6, with TRBD1 as a possible D gene (6 bases). The CDR3 sequence is 19 residues long. The germline CDR1 and CDR2 sequences are LGHNA and YSLEER. The germline V and J ends were trimmed by 2 bases and 5 bases, with 22 bases remaining between them. The CDR3 here is CASSQNLPGSGGDNSPLHF. The CDR3, as DNA: TGCGCCAGCAGCCAAAACCTTCCAGGGTCTGGGGGCGATAATTCACCCCTCCACTTT.

This clonotype was found a few times. The chain recombines TRBV6-2 or TRBV6-3 with TRBJ2-6; D call uncertain. With 7 bases removed from V and 0 bases from J, the gap between germline ends came to 13 bases. Germline V gene sequence: CDR1 MNHEY, CDR2 SVGEGT. This CDR3 spans 16 amino acids. CDR3 DNA: TGTGCCAGCATCCCTCCTTTTGGCTCTGGGGCCAACGTCCTGACTTTC. Amino acid sequence: CASIPPFGSGANVLTF.

This chain uses TRBV20-1 with TRBJ1-6; TRBD1 matches at 8 bases. V lost 1 base and J lost 6; bases outside the gene matches: 14. This CDR3 contains 18 residues. CDR1 is DFQATT, CDR2 SNEGSKA, per germline (reference sequence). Here the CDR3 DNA reads TGCAGTGCTAGAGCAACCTCTGAGTCAGGGGGCCCTAATTCACCCCTCCACTTT. It specifies CSARATSESGGPNSPLHF.

V is TRBV3-1 and J is TRBJ1-5; 8 nucleotides line up with TRBD1. The germline V gene encodes CDR1 LGHDT and CDR2 YNNKEL (reference sequence). The CDR3 has 17 residues. V lost 1 base to trimming and J lost 5 bases; unmatched junction nucleotides: 10. The CDR3 DNA is TGTGCCAGCAGCCAAGGCCGACAGGGGAGGCCCTATCAGCCCCAGCATTTT. Translating it yields CASSQGRQGRPYQPQHF.

CDR3 loop: CASSLGLPEQYF. The DNA of the CDR3 is TGTGCCAGCAGCTTGGGGCTCCCCGAGCAGTACTTC. The V and J genes are TRBV5-5 and TRBJ2-7; no definite D call. The germline CDR1 and CDR2 sequences are SGHKS and YYEKEE (reference sequence). V was pared by 0 bases and J by 6 bases, with 7 bases between. The CDR3 runs to 12 residues.

The chain is built from TRBV10-3 and TRBJ2-7; 7 nucleotides line up with TRBD2. Trimming took 2 bases from V and 3 from J; bases not matched to a gene: 4. The CDR3 runs to 14 residues. Germline lookup yields CDR1 ENHRY and CDR2 SYGVKD. The chain's CDR3 is CAISELGGVYEQYF. DNA of the CDR3: TGTGCCATCAGTGAGCTTGGGGGGGTCTACGAGCAGTACTTC.

This clonotype was found a few times. V usage is TRBV18 and J usage is TRBJ1-1; D is uncertain. There are 16 residues in the CDR3. Between the trimmed V and J ends, which lost 2 bases and 1 base, there was a span of 14 bases. The germline gives CDR1 KGHSH, CDR2 LQKENI. The CDR3 region has the DNA TGTGCCAGCTCACCATCGGGCGTAAGGCGGAACACTGAAGCTTTCTTT. It yields the protein CASSPSGVRRNTEAFF.

The chain combines TRBV12-3 or TRBV12-4 with TRBJ1-2, with D possibly matching TRBD1 (6 bases). V was trimmed by 7 bases and J by 4 bases, leaving 16 bases between them. The CDR3 is 14 residues long. CDR3: CASTVGGLGYGYTF. CDR3 coding DNA: TGTGCCAGCACCGTCGGGGGGCTCGGCTATGGCTACACCTTC.

This clonotype has at least ten counts. This sequence joins TRBV6-2 or TRBV6-3 and TRBJ2-7, with 8 bases fitting TRBD1. The length of the CDR3 is 13 residues. Germline V gene sequence: CDR1 MNHEY, CDR2 SVGEGT. The V segment lost 8 bases and the J segment 4 bases; nucleotides outside the gene matches: 7. The CDR3 loop reads CASLRTGIYEQYF. The CDR3 nucleotides read TGTGCCAGCTTACGGACAGGGATTTACGAGCAGTACTTC.